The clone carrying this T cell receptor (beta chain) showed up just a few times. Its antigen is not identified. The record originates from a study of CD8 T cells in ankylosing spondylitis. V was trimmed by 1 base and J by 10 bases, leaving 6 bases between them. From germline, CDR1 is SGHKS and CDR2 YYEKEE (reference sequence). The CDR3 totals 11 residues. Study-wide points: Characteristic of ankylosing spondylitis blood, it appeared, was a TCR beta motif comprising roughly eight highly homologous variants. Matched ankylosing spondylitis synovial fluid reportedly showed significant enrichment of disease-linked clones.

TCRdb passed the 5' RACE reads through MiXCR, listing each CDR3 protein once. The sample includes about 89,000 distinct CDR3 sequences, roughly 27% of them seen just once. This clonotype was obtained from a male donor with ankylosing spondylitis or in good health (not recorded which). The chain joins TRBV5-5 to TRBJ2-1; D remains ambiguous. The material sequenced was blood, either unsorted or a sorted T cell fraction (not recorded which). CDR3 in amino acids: CASSLISEQFF. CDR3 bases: TGTGCCAGCAGCTTGATTTCCGAGCAGTTCTTC.